This T cell receptor beta chain was profiled in a study of cytomegalovirus exposure and HLA in healthy donors. Study details: The Caucasian-associated ancestry cluster contained about 80% of the roughly 390 genotyped donors.

Study-wide findings and caveats: Cytomegalovirus association was assigned to approximately 160 TCR beta chains.

Points on this clone: Its matching antigen is unknown.

CDR1 is MNHNY and CDR2 is SVGAGI in the germline V gene (reference sequence). The CDR3 length is 13 residues. Trimming shortened V by 6 bases and J by 4 bases, and 13 bases separated the two germline ends. In the PCR, 60 Vbeta and 13 Jbeta primers were used. Libraries were prepared by immunoSEQ multiplex PCR; TCRdb keeps only in-frame clonotypes and omits some of them. The sample includes 150,000 to 200,000 clones, 84% of them seen just once. Sequenced material: PBMCs. This chain joins TRBV6-6 and TRBJ2-7; maybe TRBD1 (6 bases). This receptor was taken from a girl between 5 and 17 years old in good health and CMV-seropositive. The CDR3: CASRGAAWYEQYF. CDR3 nucleotide sequence: TGTGCCAGCAGGGGGGCGGCTTGGTACGAGCAGTACTTC.